This is a list of T cell receptor beta chains from one sample in a study of cytomegalovirus exposure and HLA in healthy donors. Assay used: immunoSEQ multiplex PCR; TCRdb lists only in-frame clones, some missing. This table holds 60,000 to 65,000 clones, about 89% found once. The sample comprised PBMCs. These TCRs come from a young man in good health and CMV-seronegative. CDR3s include the opening cysteine and the closing phenylalanine or tryptophan. The D gene is left open where the match is weak. Clone size is shown for a subset of rows, as once, few, many or a class of expanded clone.

clone size	D gene	J gene	V gene	CDR3 DNA	CDR3 protein
-	TRBD2	TRBJ2-1	TRBV14	TGTGCCAGCAGCCATCCCAGCGGGGGGCCTTACAATGAGCAGTTCTTC	CASSHPSGGPYNEQFF
-	-	TRBJ2-3	TRBV28	TGTGCCAGCAGTTTATTGCGGGATACGCAGTATTTT	CASSLLRDTQYF
-	TRBD1	TRBJ1-1	TRBV19	TGTGCCAGTAGTAATACAGGGGGGAACACTGAAGCTTTCTTT	CASSNTGGNTEAFF
-	TRBD1	TRBJ2-1	TRBV4-1	TGCGCCAGCAGCCAAGGGGACAGGTCCTACAATGAGCAGTTCTTC	CASSQGDRSYNEQFF
-	TRBD1	TRBJ1-4	TRBV6-6	TGTGCCAGCAGCACGACAGGGGGCGATCGGGAAAAACTGTTTTTT	CASSTTGGDREKLFF
-	TRBD1	TRBJ1-2	TRBV2	TGTGCCAGCAGGCCGGGACAGGGGGCTAAGGCTAACTATGGCTACACCTTC	CASRPGQGAKANYGYTF
-	-	TRBJ2-5	TRBV30	TGTGCCTGGAGTATGGGCGGGGGCTTCCAAGAGACCCAGTACTTC	CAWSMGGGFQETQYF
-	TRBD2	TRBJ2-7	TRBV5-6	TGTGCCAGCAGCCCCGGGGGGGGCGGTTCTTACGAGCAGTACTTC	CASSPGGGGSYEQYF
-	-	TRBJ1-6	TRBV19	TGTGCCAGCCTTGGGGAGTTCTCCTATAATTCACCCCTCCACTTT	CASLGEFSYNSPLHF
-	TRBD1	TRBJ2-7	TRBV28	TGTGCCAGCAGGCCCGGGACAGTTTTTTACGAGCAGTACTTC	CASRPGTVFYEQYF
-	TRBD2	TRBJ2-2	TRBV4-1	TGCGCCAGCAGCGGCGGGGGGGAGGAGCTGTTTTTT	CASSGGGEELFF
once	-	TRBJ1-6	TRBV11-3	TGTGCCAGCAGCCCCGAGGGAGGATATAATTCACCCCTCCACTTT	CASSPEGGYNSPLHF
-	TRBD1	TRBJ1-6	TRBV5-4	TGTGCCAGCAGCACAGGGGGCTTCATTTCACCCCTCCACTTT	CASSTGGFISPLHF
-	TRBD1	TRBJ2-7	TRBV27	TGTGCCAGCGGAGGGACAGGCTCTCACGAGCAGTACTTC	CASGGTGSHEQYF
-	TRBD1	TRBJ1-1	TRBV5-1	TGCGCCAGCAGCTTAGGACAGGGGGCCCCCATGGTGAACACTGAAGCTTTCTTT	CASSLGQGAPMVNTEAFF
-	-	TRBJ1-4	TRBV18	TGTGCCAGCTCACCAAGGGCGGGGAAGGATAATGAAAAACTGTTTTTT	CASSPRAGKDNEKLFF
-	TRBD2	TRBJ2-1	TRBV28	TGTGCCAGCAGTCTAACTAGCGGGGGGGCCGGTGAGCAGTTCTTC	CASSLTSGGAGEQFF
-	TRBD1	TRBJ2-2	TRBV5-4	TGTGCCAGCAGCTTGGGGGACAGGGGGAGGTTCGGGGAGCTGTTTTTT	CASSLGDRGRFGELFF
-	-	TRBJ2-5	TRBV5-1	TGCGCCAGCAGCCTCCCGGGGCAAGAGACCCAGTACTTC	CASSLPGQETQYF
-	-	TRBJ1-2	TRBV2	TGTGCCAGCAGTGACCAGAACTATGGCTACACCTTC	CASSDQNYGYTF
-	-	TRBJ2-7	TRBV9	TGTGCCAGTGGCGAGGGAGTCATAAACTACGAGCAGTACTTC	CASGEGVINYEQYF
-	TRBD1	TRBJ1-6	TRBV5-1	TGCGCCAGCAGCTTGGAGGGGGCCTCACCCCTCCACTTT	CASSLEGASPLHF
-	TRBD2	TRBJ2-1	TRBV19	TGTGCCACCCTGCCGGGACTAGCGGTCGAGCAGTTCTTC	CATLPGLAVEQFF
once	-	TRBJ1-3	TRBV28	TGTGCCAGCAGTCCTTCCGGGGGAAACACCATATATTTT	CASSPSGGNTIYF
-	TRBD1	TRBJ2-3	TRBV7-7	TGTGCTAGCAGCTTGGGGACAGGCACAGATACGCAGTATTTT	CASSLGTGTDTQYF
-	TRBD1	TRBJ1-6	TRBV5-6	TGTGCCAGCAGCTTGGCCGGGACAGATTATAATTCACCCCTCCACTTT	CASSLAGTDYNSPLHF
-	TRBD1	TRBJ2-7	TRBV5-1	TGCGCCAGCAGTTACGGACAGGGGGGGTACGAGCAGTACTTC	CASSYGQGGYEQYF
few	TRBD1	TRBJ2-3	TRBV30	TGTGCCTGGAGTGTGACAGGGGTGGGCACAGATACGCAGTATTTT	CAWSVTGVGTDTQYF
once	-	TRBJ2-2	TRBV6-6	TGTGCCAGCGGCGCCGGGGGGACAGGGAACACCGGGGAGCTGTTTTTT	CASGAGGTGNTGELFF
-	-	TRBJ1-1	TRBV4-1	TGCGCCAGCAGCCAACTAATGAACACTGAAGCTTTCTTT	CASSQLMNTEAFF
-	-	TRBJ2-7	TRBV28	TGTGCCAGCAGTCCGGACAGATACGAGCAGTACTTC	CASSPDRYEQYF
-	-	TRBJ1-2	TRBV6-1	TGTGCCAGCAGTTCACATGGGGCGGCTAACTATGGCTACACCTTC	CASSSHGAANYGYTF
-	-	TRBJ1-5	TRBV2	TGTGCCAGCACCCCGGCGGGGGACCACCTCCAGCCCCAGCATTTT	CASTPAGDHLQPQHF
-	-	TRBJ2-2	TRBV27	TGTGCCAGCGAAACTTTAGAGACCGGGGAGCTGTTTTTT	CASETLETGELFF
-	TRBD1	TRBJ1-4	TRBV5-1	TGCGCCAGCAGCCTCACAGGGGAAAGGACTAATGAAAAACTGTTTTTT	CASSLTGERTNEKLFF
once	-	TRBJ2-5	TRBV5-1	TGCGCCAGCAGCTACGAACGGACTACGGAGACCCAGTACTTC	CASSYERTTETQYF
-	-	TRBJ1-2	TRBV28	TGTGCCAGCAGAACCCCCGGGGAGTTTGGCTACACCTTC	CASRTPGEFGYTF
-	-	TRBJ1-1	TRBV12-5	TGTGCTAGTTCCCATCGGGGACTGCCAGTGAACACTGAAGCTTTCTTT	CASSHRGLPVNTEAFF
-	-	TRBJ1-5	TRBV7-8	TGTGCCAGCACTGTTAGTAACAATCAGCCCCAGCATTTT	CASTVSNNQPQHF
-	TRBD1	TRBJ1-2	TRBV7-8	TGTGCCAGCAGCTTAGCGCTAAGTAGGACAGGGAGGACTGGCTACACCTTC	CASSLALSRTGRTGYTF
once	TRBD1	TRBJ2-3	TRBV9	TGTGCCAGCAGCGTCACAGGGGCCCCAGATACGCAGTATTTT	CASSVTGAPDTQYF
-	TRBD2	TRBJ2-1	TRBV28	TGTGCCAGCATACCGGACAGAGGGTTAAGGGTCACTAGCGGGGGGGCTAATGAGCAGTTCTTC	CASIPDRGLRVTSGGANEQFF
-	-	TRBJ2-1	TRBV6-4	TGTGCCAGCAGTGACTCGGGGGGAGGGTTCTTC	CASSDSGGGFF
-	-	TRBJ1-2	TRBV28	TGTGCCAGCAGTTTATGGGCAGGCGAGGGAAGTGGCTACACCTTC	CASSLWAGEGSGYTF
-	-	TRBJ2-5	TRBV7-2	TGTGCCAGCAGCTTACCGGGCTGGGGAGAAGAGACCCAGTACTTC	CASSLPGWGEETQYF
-	TRBD2	TRBJ2-1	TRBV9	TGTGCCAGCAGCTCTAGCGGGGGAGACTACAATGAGCAGTTCTTC	CASSSSGGDYNEQFF
-	TRBD1	TRBJ2-1	TRBV19	TGTGCCAGTAGTCCGACAGGGGGCAATGAGCAGTTCTTC	CASSPTGGNEQFF
-	TRBD2	TRBJ2-5	TRBV6-6	TGTGCCAGCAGTTCCACTAGCGGGCAAGAGACCCAGTACTTC	CASSSTSGQETQYF
-	-	TRBJ2-7	TRBV13	TGTGCCAGCAGCCCACCGAACAGGGACGGCGAGCAGTACTTC	CASSPPNRDGEQYF
-	-	TRBJ2-3	TRBV28	TGTGCCAGCAGTTTATCCGACTACACAGATACGCAGTATTTT	CASSLSDYTDTQYF
-	-	TRBJ1-6	TRBV28	TGTGCCAGCAGTCCCCAACAGGGCTCTTCTTATTCACCCCTCCACTTT	CASSPQQGSSYSPLHF
-	-	TRBJ1-5	TRBV2	TGTGCCAGTTCCGGACAGTCGACTAGCAATCAGCCCCAGCATTTT	CASSGQSTSNQPQHF
-	-	TRBJ1-5	TRBV7-7	TGTGCTAGCAGCTTAGGGGTCAGGGAGCCCCAGCATTTT	CASSLGVREPQHF
-	-	TRBJ2-1	TRBV12-5	TGTGCTAGTGGTCCCCTCCACCCTACCTACAATGAGCAGTTCTTC	CASGPLHPTYNEQFF
-	TRBD1	TRBJ2-1	TRBV7-8	TGTGCCAGCAGCTTAGGAGCGGGACAGGGGTACAATGAGCAGTTCTTC	CASSLGAGQGYNEQFF
-	TRBD1	TRBJ1-2	TRBV9	TGTGCCAGCAGCCCGGGACAGGGGATCTATGGCTACACCTTC	CASSPGQGIYGYTF
-	TRBD2	TRBJ2-1	TRBV11-2	TGTGCCAGCAGCTTAGTTGGCGGGGGGTTCAATGAGCAGTTCTTC	CASSLVGGGFNEQFF
-	-	TRBJ1-2	TRBV10-3	TGTGCCATCAGTGTGGGAGAGGACTATGGCTACACCTTC	CAISVGEDYGYTF
-	-	TRBJ1-5	TRBV2	TGTGCCAGCAGCCCCGGGGGGACTAGCAATCAGCCCCAGCATTTT	CASSPGGTSNQPQHF
once	TRBD1	TRBJ1-2	TRBV30	TGTGCCTGGAAAGGCACAGGGGGGAGCTATGGCTACACCTTC	CAWKGTGGSYGYTF